This TCR beta chain was observed in a study of OX40 agonist ivuxolimab in advanced cancers. Study-wide background: Hepatocellular carcinoma, melanoma, renal cell or head and neck cancer affected the dose-escalation patients.

Overall study results and limits: Determination of antigen specificity was not performed for the expanded peripheral T cells. CD4+ and CD8+ T cells in blood underwent clonal expansion by week 6 at 0.1 to 3.0 mg/kg.

Profiling relied on immunoSEQ multiplex PCR, and the TCRdb table lists in-frame clones only, not all of them. This sample has 26,000 or so clones, with about 70% found just once. CDR1 and CDR2 from the germline V gene are SQVTM and ANQGSEA. The V and J ends lost 0 bases and 4 bases respectively, with 11 bases between them. The CDR3 runs to 14 residues. This clone was observed a handful of times. What it binds is unknown. The V gene is TRBV29-1, the J gene TRBJ2-3, with a possible D match to TRBD2 (6 bases). The origin of this receptor is an adult with an advanced solid tumor such as melanoma, head and neck, liver or kidney cancer. The specimen comprised CD4+ or CD8+ T cells sorted from blood, sampled in a trial of the OX40 agonist ivuxolimab. Written as DNA, the CDR3 is TGCAGCGTTGAAGAAGGAGGGGTCGCAGATACGCAGTATTTT. Amino acid sequence: CSVEEGGVADTQYF.